This TCR beta chain was recorded in a study of spatial heterogeneity in lung cancer. Overall study context: Samples came from 65 to 75 TRACERx patients with untreated early-stage lung cancer.

Time point given: blood at routine non-recurrence follow-up after resection. Sequencing of whole RNA from tumor, nontumor lung or frozen PBMC involved no sorting. The library protocol tagged each TCR cDNA with a unique molecular identifier. TCRdb re-called the 5' RACE reads with MiXCR, one entry per CDR3 protein. The top ten hold roughly 24% of the sample, which has roughly 110,000 distinct CDR3 sequences, 11% seen once. Study results and limitations: Ubiquitous expanded tumor TCRs showed up in blood more at resection than follow-up.

The CDR3 is 15 amino acids. Looked up from germline, CDR1 is SGHVS and CDR2 is FQNEAQ. V was clipped by 4 bases and J by 2 bases, with 13 bases between them. A note on this clonotype: What it recognizes is unknown.

Sequenced material: PBMCs, taken at follow-up. J is TRBJ2-3 and V is TRBV7-8; D is unclear. This clonotype was obtained from a female donor with early-stage non-small cell lung cancer. The CDR3 sequence: CASSSRRFSTDTQYF. CDR3 DNA: TGTGCCAGCAGCTCCCGGAGATTTTCCACAGATACGCAGTATTTT.